The 21 T cell receptor beta chains below were found in one sample sequenced in a study of tumor and adjacent non-tumor tissue in lung cancer. TCRbeta libraries were built with three rounds of nested PCR, modified from ARM-PCR. TCRdb reprocessed the multiplex PCR reads via MiXCR and lists one record per CDR3 protein. Altogether 80,000 to 130,000 distinct CDR3 sequences are present, less than 75% being singletons, with the ten largest covering about 19%. The template was RNA from unsorted bulk tissue. Distant lung tissue was collected more than 3 cm away from the tumor edge. The sequencing input was distant non-tumor lung tissue. These receptors originate from a young man with non-small cell lung cancer.

On this clonotype: A read error may produce the germline difference seen at one junction end. The chain uses TRBV7-2 and TRBJ2-1; 7 bases match TRBD1. CDR1 SGHTA and CDR2 FQGNSA come from the germline V gene. The CDR3 length is 14 residues. CDR3 amino acids: CASSSAHRGHEQLF. The CDR3 DNA is TGTGCCAGCAGCTCGGCACACAGGGGCCATGAGCAGCTCTTC. Combining the CDR3 with reference TRBV7-2 and TRBJ2-1 gives the whole variable domain GAGVSQSPSNKVTEKGKDVELRCDPISGHTALYWYRQSLGQGLEFLIYFQGNSAPDKSGLPSDRFSAERTGGSVSTLTIQRTQQEDSAVYLCASSSAHRGHEQLFGPGTRLTVL.

Turning to this clonotype: A read error may be the cause here, since a much bigger clone is one base away. DNA of the CDR3: TGTGCCAGCGGTTACTTTGCCGGACTAGCGGGAGTTTACAATGAGCAGTTCTTC. Translated, it gives CASGYFAGLAGVYNEQFF. This rearrangement joins TRBV6-5 to TRBJ2-1, with 13 nucleotides matching TRBD2. The CDR3 is made up of 18 amino acids. Germline CDR1 is MNHEY and CDR2 is SVGAGI.

V usage is TRBV12-3 or TRBV12-4 and J usage is TRBJ2-2; D call uncertain. V was clipped by 3 bases and J by 9 bases, with 14 bases between them. This CDR3 has 14 amino acids. The CDR3 spells CASSFSGSSRELFF. CDR3 nucleotide sequence: TGTGCCAGCAGTTTTTCCGGTTCCAGCAGGGAGCTGTTTTTT.

The chain joins TRBV4-3 to TRBJ2-3, with TRBD1 as a possible D gene (5 bases). CDR1 is LGHNA and CDR2 is YSLEER in the germline V gene. CDR3 length equals 17 residues. V was pared by 7 bases and J by 3 bases, with 23 bases between. The CDR3 region has the DNA TGCGCCAGCAACCGAGATATAGGGGTCGGTGGAACAGATACGCAGTATTTT. This codes for CASNRDIGVGGTDTQYF.

Only one count was recorded for this clonotype. A much larger clonotype is one base distant, so this may be a read error. The chain uses TRBV11-1 and TRBJ2-1; D possibly corresponds to TRBD2 (5 bases). Germline CDR1 and CDR2: SGHAT and FQDESV (reference sequence). The CDR3 length is 13 residues. This chain's CDR3 is CPSSLASNNERFF. CDR3 DNA sequence: TGTCCCAGCAGCTTAGCGTCGAACAATGAGCGGTTCTTC.

As to this clonotype: A much bigger clone sits one base away, suggesting this may be a read error. The J gene is TRBJ2-1, the V gene TRBV30; D is possibly TRBD2 (6 bases). The CDR3 consists of 12 residues. V was clipped by 4 bases and J by 15 bases, with 19 bases between them. Germline V lookup: CDR1 GTSNPN, CDR2 SVGIG (reference sequence). The CDR3 protein is CAWNVVAGLGFF. The CDR3 bases are TGTGCCTGGAATGTAGTGGCGGGACTGGGGTTCTTC.

V usage is TRBV29-1 and J usage is TRBJ2-5, with TRBD2 matching 7 bases. V shed 7 bases and J 1 base; nucleotides not matched to a gene: 9. This CDR3 spans 14 amino acids. Per the germline V gene, CDR1 is SQVTM and CDR2 is ANQGSEA. The CDR3 loop reads CSGGLVGGQETQYF. The CDR3 DNA is TGCAGCGGCGGACTAGTGGGGGGCCAAGAGACCCAGTACTTC.

The chain has TRBV6-6 and TRBJ1-5, with 7 bases matching TRBD1. The V segment lost 7 bases and the J segment 16 bases; nucleotides outside the gene matches: 19. The CDR3 consists of 14 residues. Germline values: CDR1 MNHNY, CDR2 SVGAGI (reference sequence). The CDR3 spells CASITGQSNQLHHF. The CDR3, as DNA: TGTGCCAGCATTACGGGACAGTCAAATCAGCTCCACCATTTT.

Turning to this clonotype: This could be a read error, since a much larger clone is one nucleotide away. The J gene is TRBJ2-7, the V gene TRBV4-1, with no clear D. CDR3 length: 14 residues. Germline-derived CDR1 and CDR2 are MGHRA and YSYEKL. The ends were cut back, 4 bases at V and 3 bases at J, with 13 bases in the middle. The CDR3 nucleotides are TGCGCCAGCAGCCCCAAGGGTTCAGGCTACGAGCAGTACTTC. Its translation: CASSPKGSGYEQYF.

This chain joins TRBV6-6 and TRBJ1-5; possibly TRBD1 for D (5 bases). Germline V gene lookup returns CDR1 MNHNY and CDR2 SVGAGI (reference sequence). V lost 6 bases and J lost 0, with 21 bases in between. CDR3 length: 18 residues. The CDR3 bases are TGTGCCAGCAGCGCCGGGGTAGGGGCTTATTATAGCAATCAGCCCCAGCATTTT. Translation: CASSAGVGAYYSNQPQHF.

The chain uses TRBV6-2 or TRBV6-3 and TRBJ1-1, with D unclear. This CDR3 has 10 residues. Germline V gene sequence: CDR1 MNHEY, CDR2 SVGEGT. The CDR3 bases are TGTGCTAGCCGCGACATAGAAGCTTTCTTT. This encodes CASRDIEAFF.

About this clonotype: Germline and junction disagree at one end, which may indicate a read error. The rearrangement links TRBV11-2 to TRBJ2-1; TRBD2 agrees at 8 bases. CDR3 size: 15 residues. Looked up from germline, CDR1 is SGHAT and CDR2 is FQNNGV. The CDR3 DNA reads TGTGCCAGCAGCTTAATCATAGCGGGAATTGATGAACAGTTCTTC. This encodes CASSLIIAGIDEQFF.

The CDR3: CSTALRDSLNTEAFF. The CDR3 bases are TGCAGCACCGCCCTCCGAGACAGCCTAAACACTGAAGCTTTCTTT. The chain couples TRBV29-1 to TRBJ1-1, with TRBD1 as a possible D gene (5 bases). CDR1 is SQVTM and CDR2 is ANQGSEA in the germline V gene. V was clipped by 8 bases and J by 2 bases, with 21 bases between them. This CDR3 has 15 residues.

This clonotype occurred many times. The CDR3 region has the DNA TGTGCCAGCAGCGCTACAGGGAACTCTCGCACTGAAGCTTTCTTT. Protein: CASSATGNSRTEAFF. The rearrangement joins TRBV11-3 to TRBJ1-1, with D possibly TRBD1 on 6 matching bases. V lost 5 bases and J lost 4, with 17 bases in between. The CDR3 extends over 15 amino acids. The germline V gene has CDR1 SGHNT and CDR2 YENEEA.

This clonotype was observed a single time. Written as DNA, the CDR3 is TGTGCCAGCAGCAAGTTAACAGAAACTGGGGAGCTGTTTTTT. Its protein product is CASSKLTETGELFF. The gene calls are TRBV9 and TRBJ2-2; D unclear. In germline, CDR1 is SGDLS, CDR2 YYNGEE. The CDR3 is 14 amino acids. V was cut by 4 bases and J by 8 bases, with 15 bases left in between.

Worth noting for this clonotype: Possible read error: a much larger clone is one base away. The CDR3 carries no conserved terminal phenylalanine or tryptophan, so it likely arises from a read error. V and J are TRBV12-3 or TRBV12-4 and TRBJ2-4; D is possibly TRBD1 (6 bases). This CDR3 has 14 amino acids. V lost 1 base to trimming and J lost 7 bases, with 11 bases between them. The CDR3 loop reads CASSLDRVGNIQYL. The CDR3 DNA follows: TGTGCCAGCAGTTTAGACAGGGTTGGCAACATTCAGTACCTC.

A word on this clonotype: The missing conserved phenylalanine or tryptophan at the end of this CDR3 makes a read error likely. The CDR3 DNA is TGTGCCAGCACCCCTTGGGAGACCGGGACAGGGGGCAATTTAGGGAATCAGCCCCAGCATCTT. Its translation is CASTPWETGTGGNLGNQPQHL. V gene TRBV12-3 or TRBV12-4 combines with J gene TRBJ1-5; TRBD1 aligns across 12 bases. Germline trimming cut 7 bases from V and 4 bases from J; bases unmatched to any gene: 23. CDR3 length equals 21 residues.

About this clonotype: One end of the junction is discordant with germline, which a read error may explain. The chain carries TRBV4-3 and TRBJ1-2, with D maybe TRBD1 (5 bases). Germline assignment: CDR1 LGHNA and CDR2 YSLEER. CDR3 length equals 16 residues. The CDR3: CVSSQEVFGAGYGYTF. Written as DNA, the CDR3 is TGCGTCAGCAGTCAAGAGGTCTTCGGGGCCGGTTATGGCTACACCTTC.

This clonotype was picked up many times. CDR3 protein: CSVEGEQGSSRYTEAFF. The DNA of the CDR3 is TGCAGCGTTGAAGGCGAACAGGGGTCTTCTCGGTACACTGAAGCTTTCTTT. V is TRBV29-1 and J is TRBJ1-1; 7 bases line up with TRBD1. CDR1 and CDR2 from the germline V gene are SQVTM and ANQGSEA. The CDR3 totals 17 residues. V dropped 1 base and J dropped 3; count of bases not matched to a gene: 14.

Concerning this clonotype itself: At one end the junction does not follow the germline gene, possibly because of a read error. The chain combines TRBV20-1 with TRBJ2-1; D is unclear. The CDR3 totals 15 residues. Germline CDR1 is DFQATT and CDR2 is SNEGSKA (reference sequence). The CDR3 nucleotides are TGCAATGCTAGAGTTGCCTCAGATCCCTACACTGAGCAGTTCTTC. It is translated as CNARVASDPYTEQFF.

A word on this clonotype: As the CDR3 is not closed by the conserved phenylalanine or tryptophan, this likely results from a read error. V and J are TRBV12-3 or TRBV12-4 and TRBJ1-1; D is unclear. The CDR3 extends over 10 amino acids. CDR3 residues: CNRVLSEAFY. The CDR3 coding sequence is TGCAATAGGGTTTTGAGTGAAGCTTTCTAT.